The source of this T cell receptor (beta chain) is a study of Tregs in tolerant kidney transplant recipients. Study details: Mixed chimerism was transient after nonmyeloablative marrow transplants from related graft donors. The study's findings and limits: Nucleotide sequences could not be compared across some patients' samples due to primer changes. Findings come from small patient numbers and require larger validation.

Thawed PBMCs were FACS-sorted into unstimulated CD4+CD25+CD127- regulatory T cells, CD4+CD25- non-regulatory cells, CD4 and CD8 cells. Of note for this clone: The antigen is unknown.

There are 16 residues in the CDR3. V lost 3 bases, J lost 1 base, and 1 base stayed unmatched. Germline lookup yields CDR1 LNHDA and CDR2 SQIVND (reference sequence). The data were produced by immunoSEQ multiplex PCR, yet TCRdb's version contains in-frame clones alone and is incomplete. The sample consists of tens of thousands of clones, 93% of them appearing once. This receptor was identified in a human donor who received a combined kidney and bone marrow transplant. This specimen was CD4+ T cells from blood, taken before the transplant. The V call is TRBV19, the J call TRBJ2-3; 13 positions agree with TRBD2. The CDR3 is CASSIGLAGGTDTQYF. As DNA, the CDR3 is TGTGCCAGTAGTATTGGACTAGCGGGGGGCACAGATACGCAGTATTTT.